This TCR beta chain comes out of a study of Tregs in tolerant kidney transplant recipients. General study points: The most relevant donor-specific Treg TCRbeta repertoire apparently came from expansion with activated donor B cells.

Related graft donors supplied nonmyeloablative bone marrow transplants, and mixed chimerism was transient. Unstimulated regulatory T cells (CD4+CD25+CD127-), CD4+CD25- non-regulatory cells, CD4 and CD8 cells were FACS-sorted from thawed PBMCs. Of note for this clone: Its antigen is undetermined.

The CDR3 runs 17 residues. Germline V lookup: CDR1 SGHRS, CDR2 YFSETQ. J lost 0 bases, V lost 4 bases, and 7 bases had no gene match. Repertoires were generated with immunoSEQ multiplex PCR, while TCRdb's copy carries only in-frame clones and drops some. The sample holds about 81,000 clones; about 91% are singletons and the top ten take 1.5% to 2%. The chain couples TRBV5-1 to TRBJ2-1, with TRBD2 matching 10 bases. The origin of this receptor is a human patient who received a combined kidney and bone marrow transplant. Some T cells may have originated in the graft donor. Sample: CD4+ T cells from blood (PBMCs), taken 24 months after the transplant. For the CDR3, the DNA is TGCGCCAGCAGCCATTCTAGCGGGAGAGACTCCTACAATGAGCAGTTCTTC. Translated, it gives CASSHSSGRDSYNEQFF.